The rows below give T cell receptor beta chains drawn from one sample of a study of control samples from healthy donors and cancer patients. TCRdb keeps only in-frame clones here, not all; method: immunoSEQ multiplex PCR. Of approximately 150,000 clones listed, 85% to 95% are singletons. Sequences were obtained from blood. The source is a woman younger than 30 in good health. CDR3s include the opening cysteine and the closing phenylalanine or tryptophan. The order of the fields is V gene, D gene, J gene, CDR3 protein. The D gene is left open where the match is weak.

TRBV12-1	.	TRBJ1-5	CASSLRDSNQPQHF
TRBV14	.	TRBJ2-1	CASSQVRTSYNEQFF
TRBV10-2	.	TRBJ2-1	CASSYQGYNEQFF
TRBV19	.	TRBJ2-2	CASTAQNTGELFF
TRBV6-2/TRBV6-3	.	TRBJ1-1	CASSPNPGRVGDAFF
TRBV28	.	TRBJ1-2	CASSLTGANYGYTF
TRBV7-2	TRBD1	TRBJ1-1	CASSLRGQLNTEAFF
TRBV7-9	.	TRBJ1-2	CASSFFGTMNYGYTF
TRBV9	TRBD1	TRBJ1-3	CASTRGTGGGNTIYF
TRBV2	TRBD2	TRBJ2-7	CASSPTSDSGEQYF
TRBV7-8	TRBD1	TRBJ2-7	CASNDYGGQNSYEQYF
TRBV2	TRBD2	TRBJ2-1	CASRGTSGIYNEQFF
TRBV10-3	.	TRBJ1-1	CATSGAAEAFF
TRBV3-1/TRBV3-2	.	TRBJ2-1	CASSQETDYNEQFF
TRBV7-9	.	TRBJ1-1	CASSPPTGNTEAFF
TRBV19	.	TRBJ1-2	CASNDGDNYGYTF
TRBV9	TRBD2	TRBJ2-7	CASSAAAGGIHEQYF
TRBV7-3	.	TRBJ2-3	CASSLMRVPVPDTQYF
TRBV12-3/TRBV12-4	TRBD1	TRBJ1-2	CASSWTGEYGYTF
TRBV6-2/TRBV6-3	.	TRBJ1-5	CASSRRHYSNQPQHF
TRBV10-1	.	TRBJ2-2	CASSEKQTGELFF
TRBV28	TRBD1	TRBJ2-7	CASSYAGTGRYEQYF
TRBV12-2	.	TRBJ1-3	CASRPEWTGGNTIYF
TRBV27	.	TRBJ2-6	CASSFGGANVLTF
TRBV4-2	.	TRBJ2-1	CASSQELGYNEQFF
TRBV29-1	.	TRBJ2-1	CSLTDARYSYNEQFF
TRBV9	TRBD2	TRBJ2-1	CASGLAGVREQFF
TRBV2	.	TRBJ2-1	CASTFWRDNEQFF
TRBV4-3	.	TRBJ2-5	CASSQDRQLETQYF
TRBV21-1	.	TRBJ1-6	CASSLSSYNSPLHF
TRBV6-2/TRBV6-3	.	TRBJ1-1	CASSPTRNTEAFF
TRBV7-9	.	TRBJ1-5	CASSSQGPQHF